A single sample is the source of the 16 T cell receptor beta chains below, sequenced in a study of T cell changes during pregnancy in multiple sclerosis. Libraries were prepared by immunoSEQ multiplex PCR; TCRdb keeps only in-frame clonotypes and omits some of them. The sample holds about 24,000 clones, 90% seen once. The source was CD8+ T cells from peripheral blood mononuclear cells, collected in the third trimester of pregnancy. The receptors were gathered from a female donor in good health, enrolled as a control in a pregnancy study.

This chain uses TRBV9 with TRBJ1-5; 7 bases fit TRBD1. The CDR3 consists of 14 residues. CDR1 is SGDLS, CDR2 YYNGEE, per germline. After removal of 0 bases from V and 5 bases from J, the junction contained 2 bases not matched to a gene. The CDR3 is CASSVGQGDQPQHF. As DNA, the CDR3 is TGTGCCAGCAGCGTAGGACAGGGCGATCAGCCCCAGCATTTT.

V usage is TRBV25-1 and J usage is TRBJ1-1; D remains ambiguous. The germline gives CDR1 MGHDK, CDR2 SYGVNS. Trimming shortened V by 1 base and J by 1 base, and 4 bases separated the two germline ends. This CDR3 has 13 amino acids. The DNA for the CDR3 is TGTGCCAGCAGTGAATCAGAGAACACTGAAGCTTTCTTT. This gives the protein CASSESENTEAFF.

CDR3: CASSSLPGQGAGNTIYF. For the CDR3, the DNA is TGTGCCAGCAGTTCACTTCCGGGACAGGGGGCGGGAAACACCATATATTTT. The chain links TRBV28 to TRBJ1-3; TRBD1 aligns across 12 bases. J lost 4 bases, V lost 4 bases, and 8 bases had no gene match. The CDR3 runs 17 residues. Germline CDR1 reads MDHEN; CDR2 reads SYDVKM. Full variable domain (outside the CDR3, taken from reference TRBV28 and TRBJ1-3): DVKVTQSSRYLVKRTGEKVFLECVQDMDHENMFWYRQDPGLGLRLIYFSYDVKMKEKGDIPEGYSVSREKKERFSLILESASTNQTSMYLCASSSLPGQGAGNTIYFGEGSWLTVV.

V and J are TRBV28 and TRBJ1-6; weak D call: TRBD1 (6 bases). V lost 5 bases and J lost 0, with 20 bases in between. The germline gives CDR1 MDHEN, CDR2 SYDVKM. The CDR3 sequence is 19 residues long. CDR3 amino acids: CASSGGPPGVGSYNSPLHF. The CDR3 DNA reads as TGTGCCAGCAGTGGAGGCCCACCAGGGGTAGGCTCCTATAATTCACCCCTCCACTTT.

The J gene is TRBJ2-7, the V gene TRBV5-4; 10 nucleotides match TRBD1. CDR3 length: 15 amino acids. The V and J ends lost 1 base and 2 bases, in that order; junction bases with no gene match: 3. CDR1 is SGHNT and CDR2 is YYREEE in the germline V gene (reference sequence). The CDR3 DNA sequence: TGTGCCAGCAGCTTGCATGGGACAGGGGCCTACGAGCAGTACTTC. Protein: CASSLHGTGAYEQYF.

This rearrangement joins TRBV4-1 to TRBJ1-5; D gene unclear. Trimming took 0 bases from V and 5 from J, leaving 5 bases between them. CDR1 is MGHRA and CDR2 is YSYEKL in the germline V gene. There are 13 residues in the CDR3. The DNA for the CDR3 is TGCGCCAGCAGCCAAGATGAGTATCAGCCCCAGCATTTT. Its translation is CASSQDEYQPQHF.

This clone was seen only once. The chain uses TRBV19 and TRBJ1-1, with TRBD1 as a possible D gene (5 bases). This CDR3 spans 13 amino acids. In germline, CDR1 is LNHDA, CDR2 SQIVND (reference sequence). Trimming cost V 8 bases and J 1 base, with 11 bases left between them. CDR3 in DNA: TGTGCCAGTGGACAAACGCCGAACACTGAAGCTTTCTTT. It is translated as CASGQTPNTEAFF.

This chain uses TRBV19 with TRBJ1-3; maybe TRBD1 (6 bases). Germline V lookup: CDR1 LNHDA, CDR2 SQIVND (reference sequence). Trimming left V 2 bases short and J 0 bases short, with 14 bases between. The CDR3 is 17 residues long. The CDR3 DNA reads TGTGCCAGTAGTATACTGGGGGGGCTCAACTCTGGAAACACCATATATTTT. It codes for CASSILGGLNSGNTIYF.

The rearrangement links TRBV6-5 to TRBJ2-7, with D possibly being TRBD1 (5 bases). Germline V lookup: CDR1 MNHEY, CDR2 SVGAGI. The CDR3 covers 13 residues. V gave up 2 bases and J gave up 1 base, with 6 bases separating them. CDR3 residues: CASSYDRSYEQYF. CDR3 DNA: TGTGCCAGCAGTTACGACAGATCCTACGAGCAGTACTTC.

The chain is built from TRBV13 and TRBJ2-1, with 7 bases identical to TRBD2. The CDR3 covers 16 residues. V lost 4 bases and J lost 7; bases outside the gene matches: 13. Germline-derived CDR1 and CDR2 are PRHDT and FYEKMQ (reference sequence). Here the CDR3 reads CASSYRGRGSQNEQFF. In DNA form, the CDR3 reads TGTGCCAGCAGCTACCGAGGGCGGGGGTCACAGAATGAGCAGTTCTTC. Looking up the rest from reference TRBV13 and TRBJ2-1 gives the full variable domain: AAGVIQSPRHLIKEKRETATLKCYPIPRHDTVYWYQQGPGQDPQFLISFYEKMQSDKGSIPDRFSAQQFSDYHSELNMSSLELGDSALYFCASSYRGRGSQNEQFFGPGTRLTVL.

CDR3 coding DNA: TGCGCCAGCAGCTTGACAGCGGGGGGGGATACGCAGTATTTT. This codes for CASSLTAGGDTQYF. The chain links TRBV5-1 to TRBJ2-3, with 10 nucleotides matching TRBD2. Looked up from germline, CDR1 is SGHRS and CDR2 is YFSETQ. This CDR3 contains 14 residues. The junction had 2 bases not matched to a gene; V was cut back by 1 base and J by 6 bases.

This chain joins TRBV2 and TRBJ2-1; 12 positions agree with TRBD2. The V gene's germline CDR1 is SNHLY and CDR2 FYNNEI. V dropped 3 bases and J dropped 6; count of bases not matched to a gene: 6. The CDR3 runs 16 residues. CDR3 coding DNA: TGTGCCAGCAGTGAGTCGGGACTAGCGGGTCTCAATGAGCAGTTCTTC. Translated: CASSESGLAGLNEQFF.

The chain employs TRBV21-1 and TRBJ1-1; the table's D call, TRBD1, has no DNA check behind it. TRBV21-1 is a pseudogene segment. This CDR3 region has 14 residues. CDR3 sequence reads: CASSKERTAGEAFF. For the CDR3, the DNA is TGTGCCAGCAGCAAAGAACGGACAGCTGGTGAAGCTTTCTTT.

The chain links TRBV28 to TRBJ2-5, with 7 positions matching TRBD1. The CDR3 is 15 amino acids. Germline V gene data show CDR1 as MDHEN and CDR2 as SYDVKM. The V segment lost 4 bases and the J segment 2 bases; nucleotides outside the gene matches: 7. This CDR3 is CASSSDRVVQETQYF. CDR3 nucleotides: TGTGCCAGCAGTTCCGACAGGGTCGTACAAGAGACCCAGTACTTC.

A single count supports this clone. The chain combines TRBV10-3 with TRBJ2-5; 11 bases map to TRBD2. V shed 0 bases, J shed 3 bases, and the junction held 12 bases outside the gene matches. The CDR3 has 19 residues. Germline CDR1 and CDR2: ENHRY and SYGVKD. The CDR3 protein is CAISESGTSGKPWEETQYF. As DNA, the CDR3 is TGTGCCATCAGTGAGTCAGGGACTAGCGGAAAACCTTGGGAAGAGACCCAGTACTTC.

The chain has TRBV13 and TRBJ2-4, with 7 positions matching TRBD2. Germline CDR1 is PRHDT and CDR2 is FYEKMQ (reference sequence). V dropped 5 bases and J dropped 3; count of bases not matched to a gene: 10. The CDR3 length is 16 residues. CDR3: CASSLPAGDGKNIQYF. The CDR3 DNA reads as TGTGCCAGCAGCCTCCCTGCGGGGGATGGCAAAAACATTCAGTACTTC.